The 26 T cell receptor beta chains in this list originate from one sample, sequenced in a study of blood T cell repertoires in COVID-19. Sequencing was performed with immunoSEQ multiplex PCR; in TCRdb, only in-frame clones are kept and a portion is missing. Among 150,000 to 200,000 clones listed, roughly 80% were seen once. Sequencing was carried out using PBMCs or T cells enriched from blood (not recorded which). The receptors were sampled from a man aged 35 to 55 who had recovered from COVID-19.

This rearrangement joins TRBV7-2 to TRBJ2-5; perhaps TRBD2 as D (7 bases). Trimming removed 5 bases at V and 5 bases at J, with 18 bases between. Per germline, CDR1 SGHTA and CDR2 FQGNSA. This CDR3 region has 15 residues. CDR3 in amino acids: CASSQPRGGSETQYF. The DNA of the CDR3 is TGTGCCAGCAGCCAACCGAGGGGGGGATCGGAGACCCAGTACTTC.

This chain links TRBV27 with TRBJ1-1, with 7 bases lining up with TRBD1. The CDR3 spans 16 residues. The germline V gene has CDR1 MNHEY and CDR2 SMNVEV (reference sequence). The V and J ends lost 6 bases and 0 bases, in that order; junction bases with no gene match: 10. The CDR3 loop is CASSTNRGGMNTEAFF. The DNA for the CDR3 is TGTGCCAGCAGCACCAACAGGGGCGGAATGAACACTGAAGCTTTCTTT.

The chain carries TRBV6-5 and TRBJ1-5, with D tentatively TRBD1 (6 bases). CDR3 size: 13 residues. Germline-derived CDR1 and CDR2 are MNHEY and SVGAGI. The V and J ends lost 8 bases and 1 base respectively, with 9 bases between them. DNA of the CDR3: TGTGCCAGCCACAGGGAGAGCAATCAGCCCCAGCATTTT. Encoded protein: CASHRESNQPQHF.

The rearrangement uses TRBV7-8 and TRBJ1-1; D not certain. Germline lookup yields CDR1 SGHVS and CDR2 FQNEAQ. The CDR3 spans 14 residues. V shed 1 base and J shed 4 bases, with 10 bases lying between them. CDR3 residues: CASSLVGRFTEAFF. The CDR3 DNA reads as TGTGCCAGCAGCTTAGTGGGCAGATTCACTGAAGCTTTCTTT. Together with reference TRBV7-8 and TRBJ1-1, the CDR3 gives the full variable domain: GAGVSQSPRYKVAKRGQDVALRCDPISGHVSLFWYQQALGQGPEFLTYFQNEAQLDKSGLPSDRFFAERPEGSVSTLKIQRTQQEDSAVYLCASSLVGRFTEAFFGQGTRLTVV.

In its sample, this clone was seen once. The chain has TRBV11-2 and TRBJ1-3; maybe TRBD1 (5 bases). CDR1 is SGHAT, CDR2 FQNNGV, per germline. V was clipped by 0 bases and J by 0 bases, with 15 bases between them. The CDR3 has 18 amino acids. CDR3 sequence (DNA): TGTGCCAGCAGCTTAGATTGGGCGGACACCTTCTCTGGAAACACCATATATTTT. Protein product: CASSLDWADTFSGNTIYF.

The chain employs TRBV10-2 and TRBJ2-5; 9 nucleotides match TRBD2. The CDR3 consists of 15 residues. The ends lost 6 bases at V and 5 bases at J; junction bases unmatched: 10. Germline assignment: CDR1 WSHSY and CDR2 SAAADI. The CDR3: CASRQGTSQGETQYF. CDR3 in DNA: TGCGCCAGCAGGCAGGGGACTAGCCAAGGGGAGACCCAGTACTTC.

V gene TRBV11-2 combines with J gene TRBJ2-7, with 7 positions matching TRBD1. V shed 7 bases and J 5 bases; nucleotides not matched to a gene: 8. The CDR3 has 13 residues. Per germline, CDR1 SGHAT and CDR2 FQNNGV. This chain's CDR3 is CASKTGVANEQYF. The CDR3 bases are TGTGCCAGCAAAACAGGGGTAGCCAACGAGCAGTACTTC.

The chain has TRBV7-3 and TRBJ1-6, with 7 nucleotides matching TRBD1. Germline V gene data show CDR1 as SGHTA and CDR2 as FQGTGA. V was clipped by 1 base and J by 10 bases; unmatched bases: 4. CDR3 length equals 14 residues. Here the CDR3 DNA reads TGTGCCAGCAGCTTAAGACAGGGCGAATCACCCCTCCACTTT. Its protein is CASSLRQGESPLHF.

The chain is built from TRBV10-2 and TRBJ1-1; 8 nucleotides agree with TRBD1. Losses at the gene ends were 3 bases for V and 6 bases for J; bases not matched to a gene: 6. This CDR3 is 14 amino acids long. Germline CDR1 reads WSHSY; CDR2 reads SAAADI. The chain's CDR3 is CASSERQGRPEAFF. The CDR3 nucleotides are TGCGCCAGCAGTGAAAGACAGGGGCGGCCTGAAGCTTTCTTT.

J is TRBJ2-3 and V is TRBV25-1, with D tentatively TRBD2 (5 bases). The germline gives CDR1 MGHDK, CDR2 SYGVNS. V gave up 4 bases and J gave up 6 bases, with 14 bases separating them. The CDR3 totals 14 residues. The CDR3: CASSAIWTGDTQYF. Written as DNA, the CDR3 is TGTGCCAGCAGTGCAATCTGGACTGGGGATACGCAGTATTTT. Drawing the rest from reference TRBV25-1 and TRBJ2-3, the complete variable domain is EADIYQTPRYLVIGTGKKITLECSQTMGHDKMYWYQQDPGMELHLIHYSYGVNSTEKGDLSSESTVSRIRTEHFPLTLESARPSHTSQYLCASSAIWTGDTQYFGPGTRLTVL.

This clone appeared a single time. The chain joins TRBV3-1 (or the pseudogene TRBV3-2) to TRBJ2-3; possibly TRBD1 for D (5 bases). With 4 bases removed from V and 4 bases from J, the gap between germline ends came to 12 bases. From germline, CDR1 is LGHDT and CDR2 YNNKEL (reference sequence). This CDR3 comprises 14 residues. DNA for the CDR3: TGTGCCAGCAGCCTGAATACAGGCGCAGATACGCAGTATTTT. This sequence encodes CASSLNTGADTQYF.

This clone was recorded once. This chain joins TRBV15 and TRBJ1-1; D call uncertain. CDR1 and CDR2 from the germline V gene are LNHNV and YYDKDF (reference sequence). The CDR3 loop spans 13 amino acids. V lost 0 bases, J lost 1 base, and 3 bases lay in between. Here the CDR3 DNA reads TGTGCCACCAGCAGAGAAGCGAACACTGAAGCTTTCTTT. This encodes CATSREANTEAFF.

The chain has TRBV9 and TRBJ1-3, with D perhaps matching TRBD1 (6 bases). V shed 3 bases and J shed 3 bases, with 10 bases lying between them. Germline V gene data show CDR1 as SGDLS and CDR2 as YYNGEE. The CDR3 length is 14 residues. In DNA, the CDR3 is TGTGCCAGCAGCGAGACAGGTCATGGAAACACCATATATTTT. Its translation is CASSETGHGNTIYF.

This clone was counted a single time. The rearrangement joins TRBV7-2 to TRBJ2-3; TRBD2 might be the D (6 bases). This CDR3 comprises 16 residues. V was pared by 6 bases and J by 3 bases, with 19 bases between. CDR1 is SGHTA and CDR2 is FQGNSA in the germline V gene. The CDR3 nucleotides read TGTGCCAGCAGTTTGGCGGGGTCTGGGGGGACAGATACGCAGTATTTT. Translation gives CASSLAGSGGTDTQYF.

The genes are TRBV7-8 and TRBJ1-6, with D hard to call. Germline V CDR1 and CDR2: SGHVS, FQNEAQ. Trimming cost V 2 bases and J 5 bases, with 7 bases left between them. The CDR3 loop spans 14 amino acids. The CDR3 sequence: CASSLRTNNSPLHF. CDR3 DNA: TGTGCCAGCAGCTTACGGACTAATAATTCACCCCTCCACTTT.

V gene TRBV19 combines with J gene TRBJ2-2; TRBD2 might be the D (7 bases). V lost 2 bases to trimming and J lost 5 bases, with 12 bases between them. Per the germline V gene, CDR1 is LNHDA and CDR2 is SQIVND (reference sequence). There are 15 residues in the CDR3. The CDR3 loop reads CASSILGRGTGELFF. In DNA, the CDR3 is TGTGCCAGTAGTATACTGGGGAGGGGGACCGGGGAGCTGTTTTTT.

The gene calls are TRBV15 and TRBJ2-1; TRBD2 agrees at 8 bases. V lost 0 bases and J lost 6; bases outside the gene matches: 7. The V gene's germline CDR1 is LNHNV and CDR2 YYDKDF (reference sequence). There are 16 residues in the CDR3. The CDR3 loop reads CATSRDQGTRGNEQFF. The CDR3 bases are TGTGCCACCAGCAGAGATCAGGGGACTAGGGGCAATGAGCAGTTCTTC.

V usage is TRBV30 and J usage is TRBJ1-4; 7 positions match TRBD1. Germline values: CDR1 GTSNPN, CDR2 SVGIG (reference sequence). The length of the CDR3 is 14 residues. The J segment lost 6 bases and the V segment lost 4 bases, leaving 8 bases of the junction unmatched. CDR3: CAWIKKGADEKLFF. As DNA, the CDR3 is TGTGCCTGGATCAAAAAGGGGGCGGATGAAAAACTGTTTTTT.

This clone was seen just once. The J gene is TRBJ2-5, the V gene TRBV5-1; 11 bases are shared with TRBD2. Germline V gene data show CDR1 as SGHRS and CDR2 as YFSETQ. The ends lost 2 bases at V and 2 bases at J; junction bases unmatched: 11. This CDR3 is built from 18 residues. In nucleotides, the CDR3 is TGCGCCAGCAGCTTCCTGTCTAGCGGGAGGCAAACTCAAGAGACCCAGTACTTC. Its protein is CASSFLSSGRQTQETQYF. Full variable domain (missing parts from reference TRBV5-1 and TRBJ2-5): KAGVTQTPRYLIKTRGQQVTLSCSPISGHRSVSWYQQTPGQGLQFLFEYFSETQRNKGNFPGRFSGRQFSNSRSEMNVSTLELGDSALYLCASSFLSSGRQTQETQYFGPGTRLLVL.

This sequence joins TRBV24-1 and TRBJ1-2; D perhaps matches TRBD1 (5 bases). The CDR3 runs 16 residues. Germline V CDR1 and CDR2: KGHDR, SFDVKD. Trimming cost V 3 bases and J 0 bases, with 13 bases left between them. The CDR3 region has the DNA TGTGCCACCAGTGATACGCGGGGGGGGGCTAACTATGGCTACACCTTC. Protein product: CATSDTRGGANYGYTF.

The gene calls are TRBV4-2 and TRBJ1-4, with 10 bases that match TRBD1. CDR1 is LGHNA, CDR2 YNFKEQ, per germline. The CDR3 extends over 16 amino acids. The J segment lost 8 bases and the V segment lost 4 bases, leaving 10 bases of the junction unmatched. The CDR3 DNA is TGTGCCAGCAGCCTCGATATTGGGACAGGGGACGAAAAACTGTTTTTT. As protein: CASSLDIGTGDEKLFF.

This clone was seen many times. The V call is TRBV14, the J call TRBJ1-2, with D possibly TRBD1 on 5 matching bases. There are 16 residues in the CDR3. Germline V gene data show CDR1 as SGHDN and CDR2 as FVKESK. The germline V and J ends were trimmed by 4 bases and 4 bases, with 19 bases remaining between them. Here the CDR3 reads CASSPLLGGVSYGYTF. DNA for the CDR3: TGTGCCAGCAGCCCCCTACTTGGGGGGGTCAGCTATGGCTACACCTTC.

This clone was picked up many times. The genes are TRBV7-9 and TRBJ1-4; 10 nucleotides line up with TRBD1. Trimming took 4 bases from V and 3 from J; bases not matched to a gene: 5. CDR1 and CDR2 (germline): SEHNR, FQNEAQ (reference sequence). The CDR3 loop spans 16 amino acids. CDR3 nucleotide sequence: TGTGCCAGCAGCTCGACAGGGGGCTCGGCTAATGAAAAACTGTTTTTT. Amino acids: CASSSTGGSANEKLFF.

The CDR3, as DNA: TGTGCCAGCAGCTTCCAGGGGGCGGAGGAGACCCAGTACTTC. The encoded protein is CASSFQGAEETQYF. The V call is TRBV5-4, the J call TRBJ2-5; 8 bases align to TRBD1. Germline V gene data show CDR1 as SGHNT and CDR2 as YYREEE (reference sequence). CDR3 length: 14 amino acids. V shed 2 bases, J shed 5 bases, and the junction held 5 bases outside the gene matches.

This chain links TRBV11-2 with TRBJ1-2; 10 positions agree with TRBD1. Trimming at V came to 6 bases and at J to 4 bases, leaving 5 bases not matched to a gene. Germline values: CDR1 SGHAT, CDR2 FQNNGV. This CDR3 spans 14 amino acids. The CDR3 region has the DNA TGTGCCAGCAGTCCGACAGGGGGCTTCTATGGCTACACCTTC. It codes for CASSPTGGFYGYTF.

For this clone: Sequence at one end of the junction differs from germline and may be a read error. This chain links TRBV2 with TRBJ2-5; 9 nucleotides align to TRBD2. The CDR3 is made up of 15 amino acids. Germline V gives CDR1 SNHLY, CDR2 FYNNEI. CDR3 sequence: CASSAGGPMSETQYF. The CDR3 DNA is TGTGCTAGCAGTGCGGGAGGGCCGATGAGCGAGACCCAGTACTTC.